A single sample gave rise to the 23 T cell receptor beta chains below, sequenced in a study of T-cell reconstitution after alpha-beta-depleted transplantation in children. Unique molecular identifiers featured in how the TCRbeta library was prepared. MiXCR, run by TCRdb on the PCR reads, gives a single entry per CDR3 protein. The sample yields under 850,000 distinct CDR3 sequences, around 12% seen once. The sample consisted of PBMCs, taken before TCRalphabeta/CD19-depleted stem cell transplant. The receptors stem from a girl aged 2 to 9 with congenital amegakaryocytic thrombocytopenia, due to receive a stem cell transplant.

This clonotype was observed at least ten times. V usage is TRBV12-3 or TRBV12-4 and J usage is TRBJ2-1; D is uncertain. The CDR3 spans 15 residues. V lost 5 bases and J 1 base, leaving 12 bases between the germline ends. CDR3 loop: CASSAAAESYNEQFF. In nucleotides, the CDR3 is TGTGCCAGCAGTGCCGCGGCCGAGTCCTACAATGAGCAGTTCTTC.

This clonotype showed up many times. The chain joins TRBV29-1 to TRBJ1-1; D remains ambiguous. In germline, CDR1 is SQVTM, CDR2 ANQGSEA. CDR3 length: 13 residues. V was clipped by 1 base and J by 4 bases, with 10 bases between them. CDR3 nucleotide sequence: TGCAGCGTTGAAGGGACCCGAGGCACTGAAGCTTTCTTT. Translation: CSVEGTRGTEAFF.

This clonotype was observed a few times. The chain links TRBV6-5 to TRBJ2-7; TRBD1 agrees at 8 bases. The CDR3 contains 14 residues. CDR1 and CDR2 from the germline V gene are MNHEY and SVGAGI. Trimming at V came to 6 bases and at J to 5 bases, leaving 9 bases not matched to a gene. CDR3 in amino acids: CASRLQGVGDEQYF. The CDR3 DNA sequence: TGTGCCAGCAGATTACAGGGGGTAGGGGACGAGCAGTACTTC.

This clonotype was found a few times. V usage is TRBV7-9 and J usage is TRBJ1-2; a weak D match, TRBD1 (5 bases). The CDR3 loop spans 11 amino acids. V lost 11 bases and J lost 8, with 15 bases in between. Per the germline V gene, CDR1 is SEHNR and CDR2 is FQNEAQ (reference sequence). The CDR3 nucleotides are TGTGCCCGGCGGCAGGGAGAGGGCTACACCTTC. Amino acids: CARRQGEGYTF. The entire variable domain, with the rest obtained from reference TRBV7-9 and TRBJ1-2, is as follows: DTGVSQNPRHKITKRGQNVTFRCDPISEHNRLYWYRQTLGQGPEFLTYFQNEAQLEKSRLLSDRFSAERPKGSFSTLEIQRTEQGDSAMYLCARRQGEGYTFGSGTRLTVV.

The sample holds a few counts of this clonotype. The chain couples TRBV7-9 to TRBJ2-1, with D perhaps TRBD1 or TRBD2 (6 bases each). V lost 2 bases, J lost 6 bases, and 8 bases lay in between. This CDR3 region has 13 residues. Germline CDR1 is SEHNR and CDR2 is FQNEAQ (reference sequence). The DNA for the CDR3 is TGTGCCAGCAGCTTACGGGGGCTCAATGAGCAGTTCTTC. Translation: CASSLRGLNEQFF.

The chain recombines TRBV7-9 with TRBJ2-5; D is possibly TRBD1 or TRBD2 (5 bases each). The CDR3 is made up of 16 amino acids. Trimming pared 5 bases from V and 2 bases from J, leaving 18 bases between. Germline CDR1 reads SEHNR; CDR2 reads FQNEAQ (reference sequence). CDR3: CASSPRDPEIQETQYF. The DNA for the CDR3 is TGTGCCAGCAGCCCCCGGGACCCTGAGATTCAAGAGACCCAGTACTTC.

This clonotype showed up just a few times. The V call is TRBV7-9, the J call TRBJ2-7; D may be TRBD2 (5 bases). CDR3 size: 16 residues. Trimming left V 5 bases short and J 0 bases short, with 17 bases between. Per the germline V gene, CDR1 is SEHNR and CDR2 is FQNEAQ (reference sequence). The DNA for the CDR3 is TGTGCCAGCAGCACCCACAGTAGAGCGGACTCCTACGAGCAGTACTTC. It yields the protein CASSTHSRADSYEQYF.

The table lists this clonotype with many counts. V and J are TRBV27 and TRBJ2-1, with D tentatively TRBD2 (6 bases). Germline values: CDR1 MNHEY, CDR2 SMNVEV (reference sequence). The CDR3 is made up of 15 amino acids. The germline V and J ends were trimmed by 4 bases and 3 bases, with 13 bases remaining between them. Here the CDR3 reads CASSSFSGLYNEQFF. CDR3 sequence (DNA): TGTGCCAGCAGTTCATTTAGCGGACTCTACAATGAGCAGTTCTTC.

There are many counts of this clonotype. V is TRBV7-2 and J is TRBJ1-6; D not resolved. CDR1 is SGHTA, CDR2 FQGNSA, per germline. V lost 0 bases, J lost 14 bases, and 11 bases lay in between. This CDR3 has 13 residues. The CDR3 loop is CASSLARSNTLHF. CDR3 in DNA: TGTGCCAGCAGCTTAGCGCGGTCTAATACCCTCCACTTT.

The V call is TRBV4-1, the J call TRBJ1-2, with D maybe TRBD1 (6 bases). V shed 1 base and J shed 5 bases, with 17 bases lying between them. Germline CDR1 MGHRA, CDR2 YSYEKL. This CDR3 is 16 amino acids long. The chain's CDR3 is CASSQGGGGTFYGYTF. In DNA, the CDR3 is TGCGCCAGCAGCCAAGGGGGAGGGGGGACATTTTATGGCTACACCTTC.

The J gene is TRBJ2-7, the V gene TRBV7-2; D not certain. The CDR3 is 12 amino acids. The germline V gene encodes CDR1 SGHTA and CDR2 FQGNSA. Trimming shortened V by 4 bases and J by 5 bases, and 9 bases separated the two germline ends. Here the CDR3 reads CASSWAGDEQYF. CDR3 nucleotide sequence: TGTGCCAGCAGCTGGGCTGGGGACGAGCAGTACTTC.

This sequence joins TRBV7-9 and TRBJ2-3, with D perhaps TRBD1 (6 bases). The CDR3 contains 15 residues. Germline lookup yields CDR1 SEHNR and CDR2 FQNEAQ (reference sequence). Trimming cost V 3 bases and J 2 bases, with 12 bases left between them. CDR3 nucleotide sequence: TGTGCCAGCAGCTTCCTTCGGGACAACACAGATACGCAGTATTTT. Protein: CASSFLRDNTDTQYF.

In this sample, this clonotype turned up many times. CDR3 coding DNA: TGTGCCAGCAGCGCAGCTGGCACCGGGGAGCTGTTTTTT. This encodes CASSAAGTGELFF. The chain links TRBV7-9 to TRBJ2-2; the D is unclear. V was shortened by 5 bases and J by 4 bases, with 8 bases between the two germline ends. CDR1 SEHNR and CDR2 FQNEAQ come from the germline V gene (reference sequence). The CDR3 has 13 residues.

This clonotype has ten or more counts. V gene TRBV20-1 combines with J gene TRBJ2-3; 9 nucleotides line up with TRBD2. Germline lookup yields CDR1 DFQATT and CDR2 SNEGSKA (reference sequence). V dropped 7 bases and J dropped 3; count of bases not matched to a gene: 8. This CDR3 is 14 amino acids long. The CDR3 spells CSGELAGGTDTQYF. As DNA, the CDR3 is TGCAGTGGAGAACTAGCGGGCGGGACAGATACGCAGTATTTT.

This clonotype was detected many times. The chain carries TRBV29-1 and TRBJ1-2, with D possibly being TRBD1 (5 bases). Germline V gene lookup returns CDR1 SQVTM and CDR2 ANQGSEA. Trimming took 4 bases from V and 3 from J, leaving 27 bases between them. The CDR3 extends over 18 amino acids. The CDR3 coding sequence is TGCAGCGTTGGTGGGGGTCTATCTAACTATGGCTTCGACTATGGCTACACCTTC. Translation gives CSVGGGLSNYGFDYGYTF.

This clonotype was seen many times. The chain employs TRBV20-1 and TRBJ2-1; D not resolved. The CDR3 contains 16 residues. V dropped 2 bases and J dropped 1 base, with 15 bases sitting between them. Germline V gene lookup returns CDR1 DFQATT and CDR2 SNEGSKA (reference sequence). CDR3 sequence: CSARFLAAKSYNEQFF. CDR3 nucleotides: TGCAGTGCTAGATTCCTGGCGGCAAAATCCTACAATGAGCAGTTCTTC.

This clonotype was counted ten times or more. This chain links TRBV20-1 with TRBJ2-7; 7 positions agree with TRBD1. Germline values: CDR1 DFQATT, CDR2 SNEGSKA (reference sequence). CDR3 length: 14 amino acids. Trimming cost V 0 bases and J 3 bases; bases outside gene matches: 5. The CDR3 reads CSARDRQGNYEQYF. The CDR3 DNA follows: TGCAGTGCTAGAGACCGACAGGGAAACTACGAGCAGTACTTC.

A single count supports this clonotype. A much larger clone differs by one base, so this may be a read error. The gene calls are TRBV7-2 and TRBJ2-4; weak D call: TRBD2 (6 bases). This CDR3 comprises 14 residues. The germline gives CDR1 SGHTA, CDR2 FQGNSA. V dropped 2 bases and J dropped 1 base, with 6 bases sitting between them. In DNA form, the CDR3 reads TGTACCAGCAGCTTACTAGCGGCCAAAAACATTCAGTACTTC. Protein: CTSSLLAAKNIQYF.

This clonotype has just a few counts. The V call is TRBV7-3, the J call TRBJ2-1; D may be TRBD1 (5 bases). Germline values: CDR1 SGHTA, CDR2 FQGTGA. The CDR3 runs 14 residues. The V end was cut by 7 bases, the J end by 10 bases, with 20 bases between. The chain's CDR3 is CASTDSVLNPEQFF. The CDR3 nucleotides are TGTGCCAGCACCGACAGTGTCCTGAACCCGGAGCAGTTCTTC.

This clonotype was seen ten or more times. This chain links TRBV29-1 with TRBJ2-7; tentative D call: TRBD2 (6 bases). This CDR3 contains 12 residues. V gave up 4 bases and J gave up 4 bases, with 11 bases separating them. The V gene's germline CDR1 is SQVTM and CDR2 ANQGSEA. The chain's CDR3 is CSVGGGNYEQYF. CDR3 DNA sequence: TGCAGCGTTGGGGGAGGAAATTACGAGCAGTACTTC.

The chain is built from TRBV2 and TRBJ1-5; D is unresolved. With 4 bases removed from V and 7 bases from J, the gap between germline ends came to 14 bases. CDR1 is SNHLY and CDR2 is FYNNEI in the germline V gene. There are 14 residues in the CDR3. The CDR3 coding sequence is TGTGCCAGCAGTGCAGATAGTTTAGGGCAGCCCCAGCATTTT. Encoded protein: CASSADSLGQPQHF.

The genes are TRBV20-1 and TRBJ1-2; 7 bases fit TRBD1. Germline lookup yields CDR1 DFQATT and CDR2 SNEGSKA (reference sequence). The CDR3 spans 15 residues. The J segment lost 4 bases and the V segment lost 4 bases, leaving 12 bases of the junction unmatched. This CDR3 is CSAMVPGQSIYGYTF. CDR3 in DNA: TGCAGTGCTATGGTTCCGGGACAGAGTATCTATGGCTACACCTTC.

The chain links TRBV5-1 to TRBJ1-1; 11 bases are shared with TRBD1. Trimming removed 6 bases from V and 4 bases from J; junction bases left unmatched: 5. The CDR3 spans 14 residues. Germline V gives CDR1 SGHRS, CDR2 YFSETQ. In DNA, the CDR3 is TGCGCCAGCATGTCGGGACAGGGGGTCACTGAAGCTTTCTTT. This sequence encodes CASMSGQGVTEAFF.